The 18 T cell receptor beta chains listed next were all sequenced from one sample in a study of T cell clonotyping in hematopoietic cell transplantation. Repertoires were generated with immunoSEQ multiplex PCR, while TCRdb's copy carries only in-frame clones and drops some. The table records roughly 44,000 clones, less than 85% of them present only once. Time point described: recipient sample about 28 days before transplant, after cytoreduction. This specimen was peripheral blood mononuclear cells, taken before stem cell transplant. The receptors shown here come from a man aged 55 to 69 with acute myeloid leukemia. Some clones in this sample may be carry-over from other donors' samples.

The genes are TRBV5-6 and TRBJ1-2, with D perhaps matching TRBD1 (5 bases). Germline CDR1 SGHDT, CDR2 YYEEEE. CDR3 length: 12 amino acids. V shed 4 bases and J shed 7 bases, with 11 bases lying between them. The CDR3, as DNA: TGTGCCAGCAGCCCTCAGGGTGGTGGCTACACCTTC. Residues: CASSPQGGGYTF.

This clone was detected a few times. V and J are TRBV7-2 and TRBJ1-6, with 10 bases matching TRBD1. The germline V gene has CDR1 SGHTA and CDR2 FQGNSA. The CDR3 has 13 residues. With V trimmed by 2 bases and J by 14 bases, 3 bases remained unmatched. The CDR3 DNA reads as TGTGCCAGCAGCTTATCGGACAGGGGGGCCCTCCACTTT. It yields the protein CASSLSDRGALHF.

The V call is TRBV30, the J call TRBJ2-3, with D possibly TRBD2 on 5 matching bases. The V end lost 4 bases, the J end lost 1 base, and 6 bases lay between the germline ends. The CDR3 runs to 12 residues. Looked up from germline, CDR1 is GTSNPN and CDR2 is SVGIG (reference sequence). DNA of the CDR3: TGTGCCTGGAAGGAGGGCACAGATACGCAGTATTTT. This encodes CAWKEGTDTQYF.

The J gene is TRBJ2-4, the V gene TRBV11-3; tentatively, D is TRBD1 (6 bases). The CDR3 runs 17 residues. V gave up 2 bases and J gave up 0 bases, with 14 bases separating them. CDR1 and CDR2 from the germline V gene are SGHNT and YENEEA. The CDR3 spells CASSLTLWGLAKNIQYF. As DNA, the CDR3 is TGTGCCAGCAGCTTAACGCTATGGGGGCTAGCCAAAAACATTCAGTACTTC.

The chain is built from TRBV5-1 and TRBJ1-2; D is uncertain. The CDR3 loop spans 13 amino acids. CDR1 SGHRS and CDR2 YFSETQ come from the germline V gene. Deletions cut 4 bases from V and 8 bases from J, with 15 bases between. This CDR3 is CASSEPNGRGYTF. The CDR3, as DNA: TGCGCCAGCAGCGAACCCAACGGTCGCGGCTACACCTTC.

The V gene is TRBV29-1, the J gene TRBJ1-2; 8 bases match TRBD1. The ends lost 4 bases at V and 3 bases at J; junction bases unmatched: 4. The CDR3 is made up of 13 amino acids. CDR1 and CDR2 (germline): SQVTM, ANQGSEA. The CDR3 spells CSVGSQGDYGYTF. The CDR3 region has the DNA TGCAGCGTTGGATCACAGGGGGACTATGGCTACACCTTC.

CDR3 amino acids: CATSRVWDISSRNQPQHF. DNA for the CDR3: TGTGCCACCAGCAGAGTATGGGACATCTCTTCCCGCAATCAGCCCCAGCATTTT. The rearrangement uses TRBV15 and TRBJ1-5; tentative D call: TRBD1 (6 bases). Germline V gene data show CDR1 as LNHNV and CDR2 as YYDKDF (reference sequence). V shed 1 base and J shed 2 bases, with 18 bases lying between them. The CDR3 is 18 residues long.

The gene calls are TRBV7-3 and TRBJ2-7; 9 bases fit TRBD2. CDR1 SGHTA and CDR2 FQGTGA come from the germline V gene. The CDR3 spans 15 residues. After removal of 5 bases from V and 3 bases from J, the junction contained 8 bases not matched to a gene. The CDR3 region has the DNA TGTGCCAGCAGCGTTCTAGCGGGGCCCCTCTACGAGCAGTACTTC. Translation: CASSVLAGPLYEQYF.

The V gene is TRBV2, the J gene TRBJ2-2; a possible D gene is TRBD2 (6 bases). The CDR3 is 17 residues long. V lost 4 bases to trimming and J lost 5 bases, with 20 bases between them. Germline V gene data show CDR1 as SNHLY and CDR2 as FYNNEI. The CDR3 is CASSAGPFGRGTGELFF. The CDR3 bases are TGTGCCAGCAGTGCCGGGCCTTTTGGACGGGGGACCGGGGAGCTGTTTTTT. The full variable domain, completed using reference TRBV2 and TRBJ2-2, is EPEVTQTPSHQVTQMGQEVILRCVPISNHLYFYWYRQILGQKVEFLVSFYNNEISEKSEIFDDQFSVERPDGSNFTLKIRSTKLEDSAMYFCASSAGPFGRGTGELFFGEGSRLTVL.

This rearrangement joins TRBV5-1 to TRBJ1-1, with a possible D match to TRBD1 (5 bases). There are 15 residues in the CDR3. Germline V gene lookup returns CDR1 SGHRS and CDR2 YFSETQ. Trimming removed 4 bases from V and 7 bases from J, with 20 bases in between. Here the CDR3 DNA reads TGCGCCAGCAGCGTGCTGCCGGAAGGGGCGCTTGAAGCTTTCTTT. The encoded protein is CASSVLPEGALEAFF.

V is TRBV6-6 and J is TRBJ1-4; the match to TRBD1 covers 10 bases. The germline V gene has CDR1 MNHNY and CDR2 SVGAGI (reference sequence). The CDR3 has 14 residues. The V gene end was trimmed by 4 bases and the J gene end by 8 bases; junction bases not matched to a gene: 4. Written as DNA, the CDR3 is TGTGCCAGCAGTTTCTCGACAGGGGGCGAAAAACTGTTTTTT. Encoded protein: CASSFSTGGEKLFF.

V is TRBV28 and J is TRBJ1-6; 7 nucleotides line up with TRBD1. The V gene end was trimmed by 7 bases and the J gene end by 0 bases; junction bases not matched to a gene: 3. The CDR3 contains 15 residues. Germline V gene data show CDR1 as MDHEN and CDR2 as SYDVKM. DNA of the CDR3: TGTGCCAGCATAACAGGGGCCTCCTATAATTCACCCCTCCACTTT. This encodes CASITGASYNSPLHF.

V is TRBV7-9 and J is TRBJ2-2, with TRBD2 as a possible D gene (5 bases). Between the trimmed V and J ends, which lost 4 bases and 0 bases, there was a span of 9 bases. This CDR3 comprises 15 residues. The germline CDR1 and CDR2 sequences are SEHNR and FQNEAQ (reference sequence). The CDR3 loop is CASSSRRTNTGELFF. CDR3 nucleotides: TGTGCCAGCAGCTCACGGAGGACGAACACCGGGGAGCTGTTTTTT.

The chain couples TRBV28 to TRBJ1-6, with D unresolved. Trimming removed 5 bases at V and 3 bases at J, with 2 bases between. Germline V gene data show CDR1 as MDHEN and CDR2 as SYDVKM. The CDR3 spans 12 residues. This CDR3 is CASSDYNSPLHF. CDR3 nucleotide sequence: TGTGCCAGCAGTGACTATAATTCACCCCTCCACTTT.

This rearrangement joins TRBV19 to TRBJ2-6; the D gene could be TRBD1 or TRBD2 (5 bases each). This CDR3 has 19 residues. V dropped 3 bases and J dropped 0 bases, with 18 bases sitting between them. The germline V gene encodes CDR1 LNHDA and CDR2 SQIVND (reference sequence). The CDR3 region has the DNA TGTGCCAGTAGTATGGTCGCCGGGACCTTTAGCTCTGGGGCCAACGTCCTGACTTTC. It specifies CASSMVAGTFSSGANVLTF.

This chain uses TRBV9 with TRBJ2-1; 9 bases are a match to TRBD2. The V segment lost 3 bases and the J segment 5 bases; nucleotides outside the gene matches: 3. The CDR3 loop spans 14 amino acids. Germline V lookup: CDR1 SGDLS, CDR2 YYNGEE. In DNA, the CDR3 is TGTGCCAGCAGCGCCAGACTAGCGGACAATGAGCAGTTCTTC. Protein product: CASSARLADNEQFF.

V gene TRBV11-3 combines with J gene TRBJ2-7; 8 bases line up with TRBD1. Germline V lookup: CDR1 SGHNT, CDR2 YENEEA. Trimming removed 6 bases from V and 2 bases from J; junction bases left unmatched: 3. The CDR3 has 13 residues. The CDR3 nucleotides read TGTGCCAGCAGGTCGACAGGGGCCTACGAGCAGTACTTC. Residues: CASRSTGAYEQYF.

This rearrangement joins TRBV6-5 to TRBJ2-4; unclear D gene. CDR3 length: 11 amino acids. Germline CDR1 reads MNHEY; CDR2 reads SVGAGI. The V end lost 2 bases, the J end lost 7 bases, and 3 bases lay between the germline ends. CDR3 residues: CASSYRNIQYF. In DNA form, the CDR3 reads TGTGCCAGCAGTTACCGGAACATTCAGTACTTC.